One sample yielded the 26 T cell receptor beta chains listed below, sequenced in a study of blood T cells in healthy people across ages. A sample-barcoded 5' primer and a J-beta primer mix were used in a second PCR of roughly 6 to 11 cycles. TCRdb fed the 5' RACE reads into MiXCR, producing one record per CDR3 protein. The table has about 540,000 distinct CDR3 sequences, about 25% seen once; the top ten hold around 10%. This sample also appeared in a second study, on T cells of mothers and their children.

Sequencing was carried out using blood. These TCRs come from a boy younger than 18 in good health.

The chain couples TRBV12-3 or TRBV12-4 to TRBJ2-5; no definite D call. The last part of the DNA fits TRBJ2-7 better; the J call may be wrong. The CDR3 has 15 amino acids. The CDR3, as DNA: TGTGCCAGCACCAAAAGGGCCGCCGCCAACTACGAGCAGTACTTC. Its translation: CASTKRAAANYEQYF.

V is TRBV29-1 and J is TRBJ1-2, with TRBD1 as a possible D gene (5 bases). Trimming cost V 2 bases and J 4 bases, with 14 bases left between them. The CDR3 covers 14 residues. Germline loops: CDR1 SQVTM, CDR2 ANQGSEA. CDR3 in amino acids: CSVEPLRGAYGYTF. In DNA form, the CDR3 reads TGCAGCGTTGAACCGCTGAGGGGAGCCTATGGCTACACCTTC.

The V call is TRBV29-1, the J call TRBJ1-1; D is unresolved. V dropped 3 bases and J dropped 5 bases, with 10 bases sitting between them. From germline, CDR1 is SQVTM and CDR2 ANQGSEA. The CDR3 totals 12 residues. For the CDR3, the DNA is TGCAGCGTTGAGGAGGGATTGACTGAAGCTTTCTTT. It is translated as CSVEEGLTEAFF.

There are a few counts of this clonotype. In DNA, the CDR3 is TGCAGTGCTAGAGCCCACCTAGGCGGGAGAGAGACCCAGTACTTC. Its protein product is CSARAHLGGRETQYF. The chain carries TRBV20-1 and TRBJ2-5; 7 bases match TRBD2. The junction had 9 bases not matched to a gene; V was cut back by 1 base and J by 4 bases. The CDR3 totals 15 residues. Per germline, CDR1 DFQATT and CDR2 SNEGSKA (reference sequence).

The rearrangement uses TRBV20-1 and TRBJ2-1; D gene uncertain. The CDR3 contains 12 residues. Germline assignment: CDR1 DFQATT and CDR2 SNEGSKA (reference sequence). V lost 3 bases and J lost 4, with 7 bases in between. DNA of the CDR3: TGCAGTGCTAGCGACTCTTACAATGAGCAGTTCTTC. The encoded protein is CSASDSYNEQFF.

This rearrangement joins TRBV9 to TRBJ1-2, with 7 bases lining up with TRBD1. The CDR3 is made up of 20 amino acids. Germline assignment: CDR1 SGDLS and CDR2 YYNGEE. V lost 4 bases, J lost 4 bases, and 25 bases stayed unmatched. CDR3 nucleotide sequence: TGTGCCAGCAGCCTAAGGGACAGCGAGCCTCCGAATCCCGGCTTCTATGGCTACACCTTC. Translated, it gives CASSLRDSEPPNPGFYGYTF.

In its sample, this clonotype was seen many times. V gene TRBV28 combines with J gene TRBJ2-7, with 7 bases aligning to TRBD2. Germline lookup yields CDR1 MDHEN and CDR2 SYDVKM. CDR3 size: 15 residues. J gave up 2 bases and V 6 bases, and 10 bases lay outside the gene matches. The CDR3 nucleotides are TGTGCCAGCAGGCCGGCGGGGACTACAACCTACGAGCAGTACTTC. Amino acids: CASRPAGTTTYEQYF.

This clonotype has a handful of counts. This rearrangement joins TRBV28 to TRBJ2-2; the match to TRBD1 covers 9 bases. V shed 4 bases, J shed 4 bases, and the junction held 10 bases outside the gene matches. CDR1 is MDHEN, CDR2 SYDVKM, per germline. The CDR3 length is 17 residues. The CDR3 loop is CASSWDGQGMTTGELFF. In nucleotides, the CDR3 is TGTGCCAGCAGTTGGGACGGACAGGGGATGACCACCGGGGAGCTGTTTTTT.

About this clonotype: At one end, the junction sequence differs from germline, possibly due to a read error. The chain links TRBV20-1 to TRBJ2-5; perhaps D is TRBD1 or TRBD2 (7 bases each). Looked up from germline, CDR1 is DFQATT and CDR2 is SNEGSKA (reference sequence). The CDR3 runs 14 residues. The CDR3 loop is CSARDPAGGETRYF. The DNA of the CDR3 is TGCAGTGCTAGAGATCCTGCAGGGGGGGAGACCCGGTACTTC.

The J gene is TRBJ2-5, the V gene TRBV7-9; D not resolved. V was trimmed by 1 base and J by 0 bases, leaving 9 bases between them. The germline V gene has CDR1 SEHNR and CDR2 FQNEAQ (reference sequence). The length of the CDR3 is 15 residues. In nucleotides, the CDR3 is TGTGCCAGCAGCTTAGTGATAGGGAACCAAGAGACCCAGTACTTC. Translation: CASSLVIGNQETQYF.

This clonotype has just a few counts. The V call is TRBV13, the J call TRBJ2-3; D remains unclear. The CDR3 sequence is 14 residues long. In germline, CDR1 is PRHDT, CDR2 FYEKMQ (reference sequence). Trimming left V 0 bases short and J 3 bases short, with 7 bases between. CDR3 in amino acids: CASSLGLGTDTQYF. For the CDR3, the DNA is TGTGCCAGCAGCTTAGGTTTGGGGACAGATACGCAGTATTTT.

In DNA, the CDR3 is TGTGCCAGCAGCCAAGATCCGAGGCTGGAGCAGTTCTTC. Its protein product is CASSQDPRLEQFF. V and J are TRBV3-1 and TRBJ2-5; D is unclear. The J call could be wrong; TRBJ2-1 is a better fit for the DNA end. The CDR3 consists of 13 residues. Germline V gene lookup returns CDR1 LGHDT and CDR2 YNNKEL (reference sequence).

The rearrangement uses TRBV7-2 and TRBJ1-2; 7 positions match TRBD1. The V segment lost 5 bases and the J segment 6 bases; nucleotides outside the gene matches: 9. The CDR3 extends over 14 amino acids. Germline V gene data show CDR1 as SGHTA and CDR2 as FQGNSA. The CDR3 nucleotides are TGTGCCAGCAGCCAACAGGGGATGGGGAATGGCTACACCTTC. This codes for CASSQQGMGNGYTF.

The chain combines TRBV20-1 with TRBJ1-2, with D maybe TRBD1 (5 bases). The ends were cut back, 2 bases at V and 4 bases at J, with 26 bases in the middle. CDR3 length equals 18 residues. Germline values: CDR1 DFQATT, CDR2 SNEGSKA (reference sequence). In nucleotides, the CDR3 is TGCAGTGCTAGAAGAGATGTCGGCGGGGGTGTTGGTAGCTATGGCTACACCTTC. Its translation: CSARRDVGGGVGSYGYTF.

This clonotype has more than one count but fewer than ten. The V gene is TRBV7-2, the J gene TRBJ2-5; TRBD2 matches 7 bases. J was trimmed by 2 bases and V by 5 bases; bases with no gene match: 8. Germline V gene sequence: CDR1 SGHTA, CDR2 FQGNSA. CDR3 length: 15 amino acids. The CDR3 spells CASSAPVGGQETQYF. Here the CDR3 DNA reads TGTGCCAGCAGCGCTCCAGTCGGGGGGCAAGAGACCCAGTACTTC.

This clonotype was recorded many times. The rearrangement uses TRBV28 and TRBJ1-1, with TRBD1 as a possible D gene (6 bases). CDR1 is MDHEN, CDR2 SYDVKM, per germline. V lost 5 bases, J lost 4 bases, and 17 bases lay in between. This CDR3 region has 15 residues. The CDR3 reads CASSLSEDSSTEAFF. The CDR3, as DNA: TGTGCCAGCAGTCTCAGCGAGGACAGTAGCACTGAAGCTTTCTTT.

This clonotype has a handful of counts. The genes are TRBV12-3 or TRBV12-4 and TRBJ2-5; D is possibly TRBD1 (6 bases). The CDR3 consists of 14 residues. V was cut by 1 base and J by 4 bases, with 10 bases left in between. This CDR3 reads CASSLGPGVETQYF. In DNA, the CDR3 is TGTGCCAGCAGTTTAGGGCCAGGGGTAGAGACCCAGTACTTC.

This clonotype was counted at least ten times. The CDR3 spells CASSQVNQVGEQYF. CDR3 bases: TGCGCCAGCAGCCAAGTGAATCAGGTGGGCGAGCAGTACTTC. This chain joins TRBV4-3 and TRBJ2-5; D unresolved. The J call may be incorrect, as the DNA end agrees better with TRBJ2-7. Germline V gene data show CDR1 as LGHNA and CDR2 as YSLEER. The length of the CDR3 is 14 residues.

The chain carries TRBV20-1 and TRBJ1-6; D might be TRBD1 (6 bases). Germline V lookup: CDR1 DFQATT, CDR2 SNEGSKA (reference sequence). The CDR3 runs to 13 residues. With 6 bases removed from V and 8 bases from J, the gap between germline ends came to 14 bases. Here the CDR3 reads CSATGSSYSPLHF. CDR3 in DNA: TGCAGTGCAACAGGGTCCTCCTATTCACCCCTCCACTTT.

This clonotype was picked up a small number of times. The chain couples TRBV7-2 to TRBJ2-2; no firm D call. V lost 1 base to trimming and J lost 6 bases, with 12 bases between them. The CDR3 totals 15 residues. CDR1 and CDR2 (germline): SGHTA, FQGNSA. This CDR3 is CASSLGGSLAGELFF. CDR3 nucleotide sequence: TGTGCCAGCAGCTTAGGCGGCTCCTTGGCCGGGGAGCTGTTTTTT.

In this sample, this clonotype turned up a few times. The chain combines TRBV4-1 with TRBJ2-1; the D gene is possibly TRBD2 (6 bases). CDR1 and CDR2 from the germline V gene are MGHRA and YSYEKL. Trimming left V 2 bases short and J 5 bases short, with 22 bases between. The CDR3 runs to 18 residues. This CDR3 reads CASSQNVLGRNRHNEQFF. The CDR3 DNA sequence: TGCGCCAGCAGCCAAAACGTGTTGGGGAGGAATCGCCACAATGAGCAGTTCTTC.

This sequence joins TRBV20-1 and TRBJ2-5, with D uncertain. Germline V gene sequence: CDR1 DFQATT, CDR2 SNEGSKA (reference sequence). CDR3 length equals 14 residues. Trimming shortened V by 4 bases and J by 4 bases, and 16 bases separated the two germline ends. The CDR3 coding sequence is TGCAGTGCTACACCCATCAGAATCCCAGAGACCCAGTACTTC. The encoded protein is CSATPIRIPETQYF.

The chain is built from TRBV6-2 or TRBV6-3 and TRBJ2-3; the D is unclear. This CDR3 spans 16 amino acids. Germline V CDR1 and CDR2: MNHEY, SVGEGT. Deletions cut 0 bases from V and 0 bases from J, with 10 bases between. The CDR3 reads CASSYSGVWSTDTQYF. DNA of the CDR3: TGTGCCAGCAGTTACTCAGGAGTTTGGAGCACAGATACGCAGTATTTT.

This clonotype was found a few times. This chain uses TRBV5-5 with TRBJ1-1; 8 nucleotides align to TRBD1. The CDR3 is 14 residues long. Germline V gives CDR1 SGHKS, CDR2 YYEKEE (reference sequence). V was clipped by 5 bases and J by 11 bases; unmatched bases: 14. The CDR3 region has the DNA TGTGCCAGCAGTTTCGGAACAGGGGGGCAAGTGGCTTTCTTT. Protein: CASSFGTGGQVAFF.

This chain connects TRBV5-1 to TRBJ1-2, with TRBD1 matching over 7 bases. This CDR3 spans 18 amino acids. Germline trimming cut 2 bases from V and 8 bases from J; bases unmatched to any gene: 21. Germline loops: CDR1 SGHRS, CDR2 YFSETQ. The CDR3 is CASSFQLASQGMTGGYTF. The CDR3 DNA follows: TGCGCCAGCAGCTTTCAGCTCGCTTCACAGGGGATGACGGGAGGCTACACCTTC.

The chain links TRBV12-3 or TRBV12-4 to TRBJ1-1, with no clear D. V gave up 5 bases and J gave up 3 bases, with 16 bases separating them. The CDR3 runs 15 residues. The CDR3, as DNA: TGTGCCAGCAGTCCCCGGGTAGGTAGGGACACTGAAGCTTTCTTT. Encoded protein: CASSPRVGRDTEAFF.